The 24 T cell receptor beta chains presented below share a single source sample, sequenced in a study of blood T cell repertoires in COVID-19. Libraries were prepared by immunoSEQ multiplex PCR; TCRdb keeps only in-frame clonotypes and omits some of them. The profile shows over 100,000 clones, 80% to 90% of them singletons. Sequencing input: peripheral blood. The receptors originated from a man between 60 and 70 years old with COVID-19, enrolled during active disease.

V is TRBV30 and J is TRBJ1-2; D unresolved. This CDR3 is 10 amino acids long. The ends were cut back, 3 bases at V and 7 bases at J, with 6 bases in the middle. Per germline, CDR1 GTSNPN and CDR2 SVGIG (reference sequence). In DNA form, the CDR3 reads TGTGCCTGGAGAGAGGTTGGCTACACCTTC. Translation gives CAWREVGYTF. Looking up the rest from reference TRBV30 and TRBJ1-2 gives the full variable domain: SQTIHQWPATLVQPVGSPLSLECTVEGTSNPNLYWYRQAAGRGLQLLFYSVGIGQISSEVPQNLSASRPQDRQFILSSKKLLLSDSGFYLCAWREVGYTFGSGTRLTVV.

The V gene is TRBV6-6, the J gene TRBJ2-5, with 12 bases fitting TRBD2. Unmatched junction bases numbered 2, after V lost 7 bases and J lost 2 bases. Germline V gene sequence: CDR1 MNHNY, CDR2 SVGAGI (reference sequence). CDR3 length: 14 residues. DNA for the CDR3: TGTGCCAGCAACGGACTAGCGGGGCAAGAGACCCAGTACTTC. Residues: CASNGLAGQETQYF.

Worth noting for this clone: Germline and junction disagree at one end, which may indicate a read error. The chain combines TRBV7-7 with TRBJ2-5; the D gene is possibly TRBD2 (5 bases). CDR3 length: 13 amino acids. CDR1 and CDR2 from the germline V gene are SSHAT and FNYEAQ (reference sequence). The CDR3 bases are TGTGCTAGCAGTTACGGACGGGGAGAGACCCAGTACTTC. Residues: CASSYGRGETQYF. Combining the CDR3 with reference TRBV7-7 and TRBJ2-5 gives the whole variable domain GAGVSQSPRYKVTKRGQDVTLRCDPISSHATLYWYQQALGQGPEFLTYFNYEAQPDKSGLPSDRFSAERPEGSISTLTIQRTEQRDSAMYRCASSYGRGETQYFGPGTRLLVL.

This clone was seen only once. The CDR3 region has the DNA TGTGCCAGCAGCTTAGAGGTCCGGGCCTACGAGCAGTACTTC. Translated: CASSLEVRAYEQYF. The chain links TRBV7-2 to TRBJ2-7; D uncertain. V was shortened by 1 base and J by 2 bases, with 9 bases between the two germline ends. The CDR3 has 14 amino acids. Germline V gene lookup returns CDR1 SGHTA and CDR2 FQGNSA.

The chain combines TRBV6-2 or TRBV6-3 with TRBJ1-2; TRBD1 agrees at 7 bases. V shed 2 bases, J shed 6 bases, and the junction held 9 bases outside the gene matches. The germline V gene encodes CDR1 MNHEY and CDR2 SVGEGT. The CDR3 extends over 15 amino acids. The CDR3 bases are TGTGCCAGCAGTTACCTAATCAGGGGGGAGAATGGCTACACCTTC. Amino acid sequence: CASSYLIRGENGYTF.

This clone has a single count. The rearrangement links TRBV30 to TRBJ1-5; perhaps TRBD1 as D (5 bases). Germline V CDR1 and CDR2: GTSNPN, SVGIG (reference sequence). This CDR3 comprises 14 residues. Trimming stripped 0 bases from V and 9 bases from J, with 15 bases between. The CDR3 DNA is TGTGCCTGGAGTGTACTCCAGGGCCTTGGGCCCCAGCATTTT. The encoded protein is CAWSVLQGLGPQHF.

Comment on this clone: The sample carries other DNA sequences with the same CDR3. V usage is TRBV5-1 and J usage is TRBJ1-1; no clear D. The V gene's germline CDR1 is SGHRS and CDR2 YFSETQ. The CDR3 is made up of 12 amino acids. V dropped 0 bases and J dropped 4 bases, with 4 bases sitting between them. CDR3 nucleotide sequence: TGCGCCAGCAGCTTGGGGGCCACTGAAGCTTTCTTT. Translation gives CASSLGATEAFF.

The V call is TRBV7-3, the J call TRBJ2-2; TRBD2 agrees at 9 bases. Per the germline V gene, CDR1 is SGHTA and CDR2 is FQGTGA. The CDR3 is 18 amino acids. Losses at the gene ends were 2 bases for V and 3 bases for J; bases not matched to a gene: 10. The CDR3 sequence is CASSLDRGLASDTGELFF. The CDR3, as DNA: TGTGCCAGCAGCTTAGACCGCGGACTAGCGTCGGACACCGGGGAGCTGTTTTTT.

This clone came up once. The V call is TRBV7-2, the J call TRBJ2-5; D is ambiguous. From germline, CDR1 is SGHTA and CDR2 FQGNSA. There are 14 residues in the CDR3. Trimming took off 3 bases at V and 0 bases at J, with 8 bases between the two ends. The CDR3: CASSLLGYQETQYF. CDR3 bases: TGTGCCAGCAGCTTGCTAGGCTACCAAGAGACCCAGTACTTC.

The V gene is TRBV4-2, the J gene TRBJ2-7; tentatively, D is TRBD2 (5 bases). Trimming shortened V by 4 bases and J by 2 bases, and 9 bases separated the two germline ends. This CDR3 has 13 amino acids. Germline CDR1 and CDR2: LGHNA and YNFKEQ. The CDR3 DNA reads TGTGCCAGCAGCCGAGGGAGCGCCTACGAGCAGTACTTC. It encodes CASSRGSAYEQYF.

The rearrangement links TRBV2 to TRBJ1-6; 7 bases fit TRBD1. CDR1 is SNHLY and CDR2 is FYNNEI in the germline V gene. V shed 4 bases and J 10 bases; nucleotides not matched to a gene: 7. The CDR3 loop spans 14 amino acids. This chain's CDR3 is CASSGTGRNSPLHF. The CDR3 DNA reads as TGTGCCAGCAGTGGGACAGGAAGAAACTCACCCCTCCACTTT.

The CDR3 sequence: CASDNSLNQPQHF. CDR3 bases: TGTGCCAGCGATAATAGTTTAAATCAGCCCCAGCATTTT. The chain carries TRBV6-5 and TRBJ1-5; D call uncertain. V lost 8 bases to trimming and J lost 4 bases, with 12 bases between them. This CDR3 region has 13 residues. Germline V CDR1 and CDR2: MNHEY, SVGAGI.

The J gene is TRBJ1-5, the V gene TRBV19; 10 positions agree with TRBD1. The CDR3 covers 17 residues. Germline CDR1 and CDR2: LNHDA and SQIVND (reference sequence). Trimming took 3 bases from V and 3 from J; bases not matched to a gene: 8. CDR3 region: CASSIRSDRGLNQPQHF. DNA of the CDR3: TGTGCCAGTAGTATCCGGTCAGACAGGGGGCTCAATCAGCCCCAGCATTTT.

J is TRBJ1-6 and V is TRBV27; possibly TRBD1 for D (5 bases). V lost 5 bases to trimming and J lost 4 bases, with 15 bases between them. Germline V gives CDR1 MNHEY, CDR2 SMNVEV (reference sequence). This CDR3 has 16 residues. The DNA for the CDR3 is TGTGCCAGCAGTAATCGGCGGGGCGCGTATAATTCACCCCTCCACTTT. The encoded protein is CASSNRRGAYNSPLHF.

The DNA for the CDR3 is TGTGCCAGCAGATACCGGGACAGGGGTAACACTGAAGCTTTCTTT. Its protein is CASRYRDRGNTEAFF. The rearrangement joins TRBV3-1 (or the pseudogene TRBV3-2) to TRBJ1-1; 10 bases line up with TRBD1. CDR1 is LGHDT, CDR2 YNNKEL, per germline (reference sequence). V lost 6 bases to trimming and J lost 2 bases; unmatched junction nucleotides: 6. There are 15 residues in the CDR3.

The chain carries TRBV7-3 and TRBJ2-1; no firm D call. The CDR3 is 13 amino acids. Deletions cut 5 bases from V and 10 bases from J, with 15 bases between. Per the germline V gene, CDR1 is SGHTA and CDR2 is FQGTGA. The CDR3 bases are TGTGCCAGCAGCGCCTCTGATCTCGGGGAGCAGTTCTTC. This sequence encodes CASSASDLGEQFF.

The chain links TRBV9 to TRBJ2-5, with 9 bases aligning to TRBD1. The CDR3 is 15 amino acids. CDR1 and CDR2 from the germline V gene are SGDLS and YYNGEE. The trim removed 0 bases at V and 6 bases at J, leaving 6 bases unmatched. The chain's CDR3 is CASSVGGTGPKTQYF. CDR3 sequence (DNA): TGTGCCAGCAGCGTAGGAGGGACAGGGCCTAAGACCCAGTACTTC.

For the CDR3, the DNA is TGTGCCAGCAGCTCTAGGACAAGTAATTCACCCCTCCACTTT. Amino acid sequence: CASSSRTSNSPLHF. This sequence joins TRBV6-6 and TRBJ1-6; tentatively, D is TRBD1 (5 bases). The CDR3 is 14 residues long. Germline V gene lookup returns CDR1 MNHNY and CDR2 SVGAGI (reference sequence). The ends were cut back, 6 bases at V and 6 bases at J, with 12 bases in the middle.

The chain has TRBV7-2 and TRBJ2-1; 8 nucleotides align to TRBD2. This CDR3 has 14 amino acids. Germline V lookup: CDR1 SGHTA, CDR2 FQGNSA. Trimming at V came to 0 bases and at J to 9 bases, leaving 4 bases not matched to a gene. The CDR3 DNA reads TGTGCCAGCAGCTTAGCCGGGGGGGCTTCTGAGCAGTTCTTC. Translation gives CASSLAGGASEQFF.

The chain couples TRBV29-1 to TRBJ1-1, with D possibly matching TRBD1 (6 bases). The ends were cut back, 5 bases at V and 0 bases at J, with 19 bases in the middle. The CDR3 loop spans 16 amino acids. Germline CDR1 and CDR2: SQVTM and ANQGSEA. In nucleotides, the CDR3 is TGCAGCGTTTCCCCGGACCCGGACAGTTTGAACACTGAAGCTTTCTTT. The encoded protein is CSVSPDPDSLNTEAFF.

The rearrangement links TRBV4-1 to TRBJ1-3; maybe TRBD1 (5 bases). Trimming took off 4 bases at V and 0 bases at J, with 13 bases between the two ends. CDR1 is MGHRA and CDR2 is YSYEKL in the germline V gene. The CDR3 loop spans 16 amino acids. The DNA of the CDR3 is TGCGCCAGCAGCCTCCACCCGACAGACTCTGGAAACACCATATATTTT. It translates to CASSLHPTDSGNTIYF.

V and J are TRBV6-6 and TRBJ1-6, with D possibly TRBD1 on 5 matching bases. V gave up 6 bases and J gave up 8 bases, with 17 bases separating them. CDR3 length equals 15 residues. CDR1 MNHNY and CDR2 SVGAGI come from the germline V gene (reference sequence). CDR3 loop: CASSHRQNKDSPLHF. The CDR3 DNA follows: TGTGCCAGCAGCCACAGACAGAATAAGGATTCACCCCTCCACTTT.

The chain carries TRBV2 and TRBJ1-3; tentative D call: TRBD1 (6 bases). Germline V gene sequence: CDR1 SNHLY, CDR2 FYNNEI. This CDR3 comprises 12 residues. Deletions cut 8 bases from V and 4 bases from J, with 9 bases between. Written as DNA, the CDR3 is TGTGCCAGCCACAGGGCCGGAAACACCATATATTTT. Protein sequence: CASHRAGNTIYF.

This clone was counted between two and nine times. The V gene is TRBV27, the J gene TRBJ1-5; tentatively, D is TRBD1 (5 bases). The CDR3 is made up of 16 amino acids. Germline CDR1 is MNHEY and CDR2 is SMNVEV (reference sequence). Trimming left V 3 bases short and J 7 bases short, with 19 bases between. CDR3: CASSLGQGGREQPQHF. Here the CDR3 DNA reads TGTGCCAGCAGTTTGGGGCAGGGAGGAAGGGAGCAGCCCCAGCATTTT.